The source of this TCR beta chain is a study of cytomegalovirus exposure and HLA in healthy donors. The study's findings and limits: Among TCR beta chains, those listed as cytomegalovirus-associated numbered about 160.

V shed 3 bases and J shed 6 bases, with 8 bases lying between them. The germline V gene has CDR1 SGHVS and CDR2 FQNEAQ. The CDR3 loop spans 13 amino acids. Primers: 60 Vbeta forward and 13 Jbeta reverse. Method: immunoSEQ multiplex PCR; TCRdb's copy keeps in-frame clones and lacks some. The sample comprises about 140,000 clones, roughly 75% of which are singletons, and about 3.1% rests with the top ten. As concerns this clone: Its target is unknown.

This receptor was taken from a man aged 40-49 years in good health and CMV-seronegative. Material for sequencing was PBMCs. This chain connects TRBV7-8 to TRBJ1-4; a possible D gene is TRBD1 (5 bases). The CDR3 is CASSFLGDEKLFF. Here the CDR3 DNA reads TGTGCCAGCAGCTTCTTAGGGGATGAAAAACTGTTTTTT.